Presented here are 18 T cell receptor beta chains from one specimen sequenced in a study of somatic mutations in cytotoxic T cells in rheumatoid arthritis. The repertoire was sequenced with immunoSEQ multiplex PCR; TCRdb's copy has only in-frame clones and lacks some. In the table there are approximately 13,000 clones, around 80% of which are singletons. Sequenced sample: CD8+ T cells sorted from blood. Every receptor here comes from an adult with rheumatoid arthritis.

The chain has TRBV9 and TRBJ2-6; 7 nucleotides agree with TRBD1. Germline V gene sequence: CDR1 SGDLS, CDR2 YYNGEE. The length of the CDR3 is 18 residues. The junction had 10 bases not matched to a gene; V was cut back by 4 bases and J by 0 bases. The chain's CDR3 is CASSLWDRRISGANVLTF. The CDR3 region has the DNA TGTGCCAGCAGCCTCTGGGACAGAAGGATCTCTGGGGCCAACGTCCTGACTTTC.

The V gene is TRBV7-9, the J gene TRBJ1-2; 7 bases agree with TRBD1. J gave up 8 bases and V 2 bases, and 11 bases lay outside the gene matches. Germline CDR1 SEHNR, CDR2 FQNEAQ (reference sequence). This CDR3 is built from 15 residues. The CDR3 DNA reads TGTGCCAGCAGCTTATTGGACAGGAGGAGTGAAGGCTACACCTTC. This encodes CASSLLDRRSEGYTF.

The V and J genes are TRBV2 and TRBJ2-5; D gene ambiguous. Germline loops: CDR1 SNHLY, CDR2 FYNNEI. The CDR3 is 11 residues long. Trimming took off 6 bases at V and 4 bases at J, with 6 bases between the two ends. Written as DNA, the CDR3 is TGTGCCAGCAGGATAGGAGAGACCCAGTACTTC. Its translation is CASRIGETQYF.

In the case of this clone: Relative to the germline gene, one junction end is altered; a read error may explain this. The chain employs TRBV27 and TRBJ1-4; D not certain. The CDR3 totals 13 residues. CDR1 MNHEY and CDR2 SMNVEV come from the germline V gene (reference sequence). The DNA of the CDR3 is TGTGCCAGCAGTGTCAGGCGCTATGAAAAGCTGTTTTTT. This encodes CASSVRRYEKLFF.

The chain carries TRBV27 and TRBJ1-4, with D tentatively TRBD1 (5 bases). This CDR3 is built from 16 residues. Germline lookup yields CDR1 MNHEY and CDR2 SMNVEV (reference sequence). With 6 bases removed from V and 6 bases from J, the gap between germline ends came to 20 bases. CDR3 sequence: CASRPTGGRTDEKLFF. The CDR3 bases are TGTGCCAGCAGACCCACTGGGGGGAGGACGGATGAAAAACTGTTTTTT.

The rearrangement uses TRBV4-1 and TRBJ2-7; D not resolved. The CDR3 is made up of 12 amino acids. Germline CDR1 is MGHRA and CDR2 is YSYEKL. V lost 4 bases and J 0 bases, leaving 4 bases between the germline ends. The CDR3 coding sequence is TGCGCCAGCAGCCGGGACTCCTACGAGCAGTACTTC. Translation: CASSRDSYEQYF.

The CDR3 loop is CASSPMGQGATGELFF. The CDR3, as DNA: TGTGCCAGCAGCCCGATGGGGCAGGGGGCCACCGGGGAGCTGTTTTTT. The V call is TRBV7-9, the J call TRBJ2-2; 8 bases fit TRBD1. The CDR3 sequence is 16 residues long. Germline CDR1 reads SEHNR; CDR2 reads FQNEAQ (reference sequence). With V trimmed by 5 bases and J by 4 bases, 9 bases remained unmatched.

This clone was observed a single time. The rearrangement links TRBV7-2 to TRBJ1-6, with TRBD1 as a possible D gene (5 bases). Per germline, CDR1 SGHTA and CDR2 FQGNSA. V was shortened by 1 base and J by 7 bases, with 8 bases between the two germline ends. This CDR3 region has 14 residues. CDR3 in amino acids: CASSLGGHNSPLHF. In nucleotides, the CDR3 is TGTGCCAGCAGCTTAGGAGGACACAATTCACCCCTCCACTTT.

This chain connects TRBV5-1 to TRBJ2-7, with TRBD1 matching over 9 bases. The CDR3 extends over 16 amino acids. Germline loops: CDR1 SGHRS, CDR2 YFSETQ. The junction had 8 bases not matched to a gene; V was cut back by 0 bases and J by 4 bases. The CDR3 DNA is TGCGCCAGCAGCTTGGCCCCGACAGGGGGTGAGTACGAGCAGTACTTC. The encoded protein is CASSLAPTGGEYEQYF. The whole variable domain, remainder taken from reference TRBV5-1 and TRBJ2-7, is KAGVTQTPRYLIKTRGQQVTLSCSPISGHRSVSWYQQTPGQGLQFLFEYFSETQRNKGNFPGRFSGRQFSNSRSEMNVSTLELGDSALYLCASSLAPTGGEYEQYFGPGTRLTVT.

This chain links TRBV7-9 with TRBJ2-3; 12 positions match TRBD2. The CDR3 has 16 amino acids. V shed 5 bases and J 2 bases; nucleotides not matched to a gene: 5. Germline-derived CDR1 and CDR2 are SEHNR and FQNEAQ (reference sequence). CDR3 coding DNA: TGTGCCAGCAGCGACCTAGCGGGAGGGCTCACAGATACGCAGTATTTT. It codes for CASSDLAGGLTDTQYF.

The gene calls are TRBV7-3 and TRBJ2-3; 8 positions agree with TRBD2. With 0 bases clipped from V and 3 bases from J, the junction kept 5 bases outside the gene matches. This CDR3 has 16 residues. Germline V CDR1 and CDR2: SGHTA, FQGTGA. In nucleotides, the CDR3 is TGTGCCAGCAGCTTAACCGGGGGGGGAGGTACAGATACGCAGTATTTT. Translating gives CASSLTGGGGTDTQYF.

The rearrangement joins TRBV25-1 to TRBJ2-5; 7 positions agree with TRBD1. The V gene end was trimmed by 5 bases and the J gene end by 5 bases; junction bases not matched to a gene: 20. The germline V gene has CDR1 MGHDK and CDR2 SYGVNS. This CDR3 has 18 residues. The CDR3 nucleotides are TGTGCCAGCAGTCACCTTTCGACAGGGATGATGGCCAGGGAGACCCAGTACTTC. Amino acids: CASSHLSTGMMARETQYF.

V usage is TRBV25-1 and J usage is TRBJ2-1, with 9 bases lining up with TRBD2. This CDR3 comprises 14 residues. V shed 6 bases and J 7 bases; nucleotides not matched to a gene: 7. The germline CDR1 and CDR2 sequences are MGHDK and SYGVNS. The chain's CDR3 is CASRKAGGTNEQFF. The CDR3 nucleotides read TGTGCCAGCAGAAAAGCGGGAGGAACGAATGAGCAGTTCTTC. Supplemented by reference TRBV25-1 and TRBJ2-1, the full variable domain reads EADIYQTPRYLVIGTGKKITLECSQTMGHDKMYWYQQDPGMELHLIHYSYGVNSTEKGDLSSESTVSRIRTEHFPLTLESARPSHTSQYLCASRKAGGTNEQFFGPGTRLTVL.

The rearrangement uses TRBV7-8 and TRBJ2-2, with a possible D match to TRBD2 (5 bases). V lost 1 base to trimming and J lost 5 bases, with 11 bases between them. Germline V gene sequence: CDR1 SGHVS, CDR2 FQNEAQ. CDR3 length equals 15 residues. This CDR3 is CASSLGRGDTGELFF. CDR3 DNA: TGTGCCAGCAGCTTAGGCCGGGGTGATACCGGGGAGCTGTTTTTT.

The chain carries TRBV10-1 and TRBJ1-5; D is unresolved. The CDR3 runs 13 residues. The germline CDR1 and CDR2 sequences are WNHNN and SYGVQD (reference sequence). The CDR3 here is CPPGEPSNQPQHF. CDR3 nucleotides: TGCCCACCGGGTGAGCCTAGCAATCAGCCCCAGCATTTT.

The table lists this clone with a count of one. The chain combines TRBV6-1 with TRBJ2-3; 8 nucleotides match TRBD1. The CDR3 is made up of 16 amino acids. In germline, CDR1 is MNHNS, CDR2 SASEGT. The trim removed 3 bases at V and 3 bases at J, leaving 8 bases unmatched. CDR3 nucleotides: TGTGCCAGCAGTGAGTTGAGGACAGGGAGAACAGATACGCAGTATTTT. The encoded protein is CASSELRTGRTDTQYF.

The chain has TRBV18 and TRBJ2-7; D perhaps matches TRBD1 (5 bases). Trimming left V 5 bases short and J 1 base short, with 12 bases between. The CDR3 runs to 14 residues. Germline loops: CDR1 KGHSH, CDR2 LQKENI. Here the CDR3 DNA reads TGTGCCAGCTCAGGGCAGGGTAGATCCTACGAGCAGTACTTC. This sequence encodes CASSGQGRSYEQYF.

This clone has more than one count but fewer than ten. The chain uses TRBV19 and TRBJ1-1; D not certain. V shed 2 bases and J shed 1 base, with 5 bases lying between them. CDR1 is LNHDA, CDR2 SQIVND, per germline (reference sequence). This CDR3 is 13 amino acids long. The CDR3 DNA sequence: TGTGCCAGTAGTATAAACAGGAACACTGAAGCTTTCTTT. This encodes CASSINRNTEAFF.